The TCR beta chain under discussion was sequenced for a study of memory CD4+ T cells and cytomegalovirus serostatus. Study summary: Donors were healthy Belgian adults, 10 or so CMV seropositive and around 23 seronegative.

In the study's own analysis: Out-of-frame sequences were removed, leaving 2,204,828 distinct TCRbeta sequences. Only in-frame clones appear in the TCRdb table, and some are missing; sequencing was by immunoSEQ multiplex PCR. D and trimming were read from the DNA, whereas the V and J calls and clone size are those reported in that table. The data hold 50,000 to 75,000 clones, with 82% observed a single time. Study outcomes and limitations: Each of 60 to 80 CMV-associated TCRbeta sequences occurred in one to five individuals.

Single viable CD3+CD4+CD8-CD45RO+ cells were sorted as the memory CD4+ T cells. Turning to this clone: Its antigen remains unknown.

The V and J ends lost 4 bases and 2 bases respectively, with 6 bases between them. Germline V gene lookup returns CDR1 SNHLY and CDR2 FYNNEI. CDR3 length: 13 amino acids. Material: memory CD4+ T cells from blood. The genes are TRBV2 and TRBJ1-5; D ambiguous. This receptor was taken from an adult in good health and CMV-seronegative. For the CDR3, the DNA is TGTGCCAGCAGTGTAGGGCGCAATCAGCCCCAGCATTTT. It is translated as CASSVGRNQPQHF.